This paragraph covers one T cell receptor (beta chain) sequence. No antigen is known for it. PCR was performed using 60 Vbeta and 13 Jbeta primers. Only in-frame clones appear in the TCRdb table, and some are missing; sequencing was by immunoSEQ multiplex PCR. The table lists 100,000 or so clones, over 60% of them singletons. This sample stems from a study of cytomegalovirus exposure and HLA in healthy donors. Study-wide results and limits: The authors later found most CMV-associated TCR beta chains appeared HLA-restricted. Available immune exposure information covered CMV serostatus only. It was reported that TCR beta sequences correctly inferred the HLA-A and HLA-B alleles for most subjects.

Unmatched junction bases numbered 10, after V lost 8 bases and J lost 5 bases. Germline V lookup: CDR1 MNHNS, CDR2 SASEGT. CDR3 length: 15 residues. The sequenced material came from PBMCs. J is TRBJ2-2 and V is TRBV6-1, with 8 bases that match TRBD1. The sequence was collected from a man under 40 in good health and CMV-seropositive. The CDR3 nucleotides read TGTGCCAGCCGTATCCCGGACAGGGCTACCGGGGAGCTGTTTTTT. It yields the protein CASRIPDRATGELFF.